The 25 T cell receptor beta chains below all came from one sample that was sequenced in a study of CXCR3-negative and CXCR3-positive naive CD8 T cells. Through 5' RACE with UMI labels, the TRB cDNA libraries were prepared. TCRdb reprocessed the 5' RACE reads, with one entry per CDR3 protein and no DNA. Here the sample table reports about 130,000 distinct CDR3 sequences. Sequencing was performed on naive CXCR3- CD8+ T cells from blood. Indicated subset: CD45RO-CCR7+CD27+CD95- naive CD8+ T cells lacking CXCR3 (TNR3-). These receptors all stem from a human donor in good health. Some clones in this sample may be carry-over from other donors' samples.

The genes are TRBV7-9 and TRBJ2-1; TCRdb lists TRBD2, though no DNA is available to test this call. Germline V CDR1 and CDR2: SEHNR, FQNEAQ (reference sequence). The CDR3 runs to 13 residues. CDR3 residues: CASSSPLYNEQFF.

The V call is TRBV2, the J call TRBJ2-1; the D call of TRBD2 rests on TCRdb alone, since no DNA is present to check it. The CDR3 extends over 14 amino acids. CDR1 is SNHLY, CDR2 FYNNEI, per germline. CDR3 in amino acids: CASSGTSGPNEQFF.

The J gene is TRBJ2-7, the V gene TRBV14; TCRdb lists TRBD1, though no DNA is available to test this call. CDR1 is SGHDN, CDR2 FVKESK, per germline. CDR3 length equals 14 residues. This CDR3 reads CASSHGFTGDEQYF.

V is TRBV20-1 and J is TRBJ1-1; TCRdb reports TRBD1, a call that lacks DNA to check it against. CDR3 length equals 13 residues. Germline CDR1 is DFQATT and CDR2 is SNEGSKA (reference sequence). The CDR3 here is CSARGTPNTEAFF.

The chain carries TRBV28 and TRBJ2-7; TCRdb indicates TRBD1, and absent DNA this call remains unverified. Looked up from germline, CDR1 is MDHEN and CDR2 is SYDVKM. There are 13 residues in the CDR3. CDR3 loop: CASSLPGNYEQYF.

The V gene is TRBV7-8, the J gene TRBJ2-3; the TCRdb call, TRBD2, lacks DNA for checking. This CDR3 contains 18 residues. Germline CDR1 is SGHVS and CDR2 is FQNEAQ. The CDR3 region is CASSRGTSTYIITDTQYF.

This chain joins TRBV7-9 and TRBJ1-2; TCRdb picks TRBD1, but there is no DNA to check that call. The CDR3 sequence is 15 residues long. Per germline, CDR1 SEHNR and CDR2 FQNEAQ (reference sequence). This chain's CDR3 is CASSPRTGFPHGYTF.

V and J are TRBV6-5 and TRBJ2-1; TCRdb calls TRBD1, which cannot be checked without DNA. This CDR3 contains 13 residues. Germline CDR1 is MNHEY and CDR2 is SVGAGI. CDR3 residues: CASSYHDRRGEFF.

This chain joins TRBV9 and TRBJ2-1; TCRdb's D gene call, TRBD1, goes unchecked for lack of DNA. CDR1 and CDR2 from the germline V gene are SGDLS and YYNGEE. The CDR3 is 14 residues long. The CDR3 sequence: CASSVGGQPMEQFF.

This chain connects TRBV27 to TRBJ2-7; TCRdb indicates TRBD2, and absent DNA this call remains unverified. CDR3 length equals 15 residues. The germline V gene encodes CDR1 MNHEY and CDR2 SMNVEV (reference sequence). The chain's CDR3 is CASSTLAGVSYEQYF.

The chain links TRBV9 to TRBJ2-3; TCRdb's D call of TRBD1 is untestable without DNA. The CDR3 spans 17 residues. CDR1 is SGDLS and CDR2 is YYNGEE in the germline V gene. CDR3 residues: CASSPRWGTVSTDTQYF.

The rearrangement joins TRBV23-1 to TRBJ2-2; checking the TCRdb D call of TRBD1 is not possible without DNA. TRBV23-1 falls under the ORF class, with uncertain function. This CDR3 region has 14 residues. This CDR3 reads CASSQRQGAGELFF.

V gene TRBV20-1 combines with J gene TRBJ2-7. The length of the CDR3 is 13 residues. From germline, CDR1 is DFQATT and CDR2 SNEGSKA (reference sequence). Here the CDR3 reads CSARRQGAYEQYF.

This chain uses TRBV28 with TRBJ2-7. Germline V gene data show CDR1 as MDHEN and CDR2 as SYDVKM. This CDR3 has 14 amino acids. Here the CDR3 reads CASSSSAGSYEQYF.

The chain employs TRBV7-9 and TRBJ2-7; TCRdb names TRBD2, which stays unverified in the absence of DNA. CDR1 is SEHNR and CDR2 is FQNEAQ in the germline V gene (reference sequence). The CDR3 totals 15 residues. The CDR3 loop reads CASSLVASGAHEQYF.

The J gene is TRBJ2-1, the V gene TRBV29-1; lacking DNA, the TRBD1 call made by TCRdb goes unchecked. This CDR3 is 11 amino acids long. In germline, CDR1 is SQVTM, CDR2 ANQGSEA. CDR3: CSGRDNNEQFF.

V gene TRBV5-6 combines with J gene TRBJ2-2. The CDR3 covers 13 residues. CDR1 is SGHDT, CDR2 YYEEEE, per germline. CDR3 in amino acids: CASSLGTPGELFF. Looking up the rest from reference TRBV5-6 and TRBJ2-2 gives the full variable domain: DAGVTQSPTHLIKTRGQQVTLRCSPKSGHDTVSWYQQALGQGPQFIFQYYEEEERQRGNFPDRFSGHQFPNYSSELNVNALLLGDSALYLCASSLGTPGELFFGEGSRLTVL.

The chain employs TRBV4-3 and TRBJ2-1; with no DNA, the TCRdb D assignment of TRBD1 cannot be verified. Germline loops: CDR1 LGHNA, CDR2 YSLEER. This CDR3 has 16 residues. The CDR3 spells CASSQEWGGSYNEQFF.

The CDR3 reads CASSLNRFYEQYF. The chain has TRBV27 and TRBJ2-7. Germline-derived CDR1 and CDR2 are MNHEY and SMNVEV (reference sequence). This CDR3 region has 13 residues.

The genes are TRBV7-6 and TRBJ2-7; the TCRdb call, TRBD1, lacks DNA for checking. Germline CDR1 is SGHVS and CDR2 is FNYEAQ. CDR3 size: 14 residues. CDR3 residues: CASSRGGQDYEQYF.

This chain connects TRBV28 to TRBJ2-7; the D call of TRBD1 rests on TCRdb alone, since no DNA is present to check it. CDR3 length equals 15 residues. Germline lookup yields CDR1 MDHEN and CDR2 SYDVKM. This chain's CDR3 is CASSGDSASSYEQYF.

V gene TRBV6-5 combines with J gene TRBJ2-1; the TRBD2 assignment by TCRdb is unverifiable without DNA. Germline lookup yields CDR1 MNHEY and CDR2 SVGAGI. The CDR3 loop spans 16 amino acids. This chain's CDR3 is CASSYGTPSSYNEQFF.

The J gene is TRBJ2-7, the V gene TRBV4-3; the D call of TRBD2 rests on TCRdb alone, since no DNA is present to check it. CDR1 is LGHNA, CDR2 YSLEER, per germline. The CDR3 is made up of 16 amino acids. The CDR3 sequence is CASSQDGGLVWAEQYF.

V and J are TRBV11-2 and TRBJ2-1; TCRdb names TRBD2, which stays unverified in the absence of DNA. CDR1 is SGHAT and CDR2 is FQNNGV in the germline V gene. This CDR3 is 14 amino acids long. Here the CDR3 reads CASSFSGLYNEQFF. The variable domain in full, completed from reference TRBV11-2 and TRBJ2-1, reads EAGVAQSPRYKIIEKRQSVAFWCNPISGHATLYWYQQILGQGPKLLIQFQNNGVVDDSQLPKDRFSAERLKGVDSTLKIQPAKLEDSAVYLCASSFSGLYNEQFFGPGTRLTVL.

The rearrangement uses TRBV5-1 and TRBJ2-7. Germline lookup yields CDR1 SGHRS and CDR2 YFSETQ. The CDR3 totals 16 residues. This CDR3 reads CSSSLKVGSNSYEQYF.